This T cell receptor beta chain was obtained from a study of cytomegalovirus exposure and HLA in healthy donors. The PCR used 60 Vbeta and 13 Jbeta primers. Profiled with immunoSEQ multiplex PCR; TCRdb holds only in-frame clones, not every one. The sample has some 150,000 clones, almost 85% seen once. Concerning this clone: Its antigen is as yet unknown.

General observations from the study: Later analysis identified several of the most significant clusters that appeared linked to common viral pathogens.

The V gene lost 1 base and the J gene lost 5 bases, with 12 bases spanning the gap. The CDR3 sequence is 14 residues long. Looked up from germline, CDR1 is MGHRA and CDR2 is YSYEKL. The TCR was taken from a man between 25 and 39 years old in good health and CMV-seropositive. Material for sequencing was PBMCs. V and J are TRBV4-1 and TRBJ2-7; D is perhaps TRBD2 (5 bases). Here the CDR3 reads CASSQVAGDNEQYF. The DNA of the CDR3 is TGCGCCAGCAGCCAAGTAGCCGGGGATAACGAGCAGTACTTC.